Each of the 17 T cell receptor beta chains below was sequenced from the same sample in a study of blood T cell repertoires in COVID-19. Produced via immunoSEQ multiplex PCR; TCRdb's table is partial and in-frame only. This table has about 210,000 clones, around 90% appearing once. The sample consisted of peripheral blood. The receptor set was obtained from a man aged 25-45 years with acute or convalescent COVID-19.

This chain uses TRBV7-3 with TRBJ1-1, with D possibly TRBD1 on 5 matching bases. Trimming took off 5 bases at V and 4 bases at J, with 11 bases between the two ends. The CDR3 is 13 amino acids. The V gene's germline CDR1 is SGHTA and CDR2 FQGTGA. CDR3 region: CASSIGTVTEAFF. For the CDR3, the DNA is TGTGCCAGCAGCATCGGGACTGTCACTGAAGCTTTCTTT.

The chain employs TRBV18 and TRBJ2-7, with 7 nucleotides matching TRBD1. V shed 3 bases and J 3 bases; nucleotides not matched to a gene: 5. The CDR3 is 14 amino acids. Germline CDR1 is KGHSH and CDR2 is LQKENI. The chain's CDR3 is CASSPQGQNYEQYF. CDR3 coding DNA: TGTGCCAGCTCACCCCAGGGACAGAACTACGAGCAGTACTTC.

The chain employs TRBV20-1 and TRBJ2-1; TRBD2 matches 7 bases. CDR1 and CDR2 from the germline V gene are DFQATT and SNEGSKA (reference sequence). The CDR3 extends over 14 amino acids. V shed 3 bases and J 4 bases; nucleotides not matched to a gene: 6. CDR3 sequence (DNA): TGCAGTGCTAGTCGGAGTAGCGGGTACAATGAGCAGTTCTTC. It yields the protein CSASRSSGYNEQFF.

The rearrangement uses TRBV6-6 and TRBJ2-7; 8 bases agree with TRBD1. The V gene end was trimmed by 8 bases and the J gene end by 5 bases; junction bases not matched to a gene: 11. CDR1 and CDR2 from the germline V gene are MNHNY and SVGAGI (reference sequence). This CDR3 contains 14 residues. The CDR3 nucleotides are TGTGCCAGCGGGACAGGCAGTTCCCTCAACGAGCAGTACTTC. It codes for CASGTGSSLNEQYF.

J is TRBJ2-7 and V is TRBV6-1; TRBD1 might be the D (5 bases). Between the trimmed V and J ends, which lost 2 bases and 1 base, there was a span of 6 bases. CDR1 is MNHNS and CDR2 is SASEGT in the germline V gene. The CDR3 contains 13 residues. This chain's CDR3 is CASSEQGSYEQYF. The CDR3 nucleotides are TGTGCCAGCAGTGAACAGGGATCCTACGAGCAGTACTTC.

This chain joins TRBV30 and TRBJ2-3, with 7 nucleotides matching TRBD2. The CDR3 contains 16 residues. J was trimmed by 2 bases and V by 1 base; bases with no gene match: 9. Looked up from germline, CDR1 is GTSNPN and CDR2 is SVGIG (reference sequence). CDR3 residues: CAWSEKTSTFTDTQYF. In DNA form, the CDR3 reads TGTGCCTGGAGTGAAAAGACTAGCACCTTCACAGATACGCAGTATTTT.

The chain carries TRBV11-3 and TRBJ2-5; TRBD1 aligns across 12 bases. Germline V lookup: CDR1 SGHNT, CDR2 YENEEA. The V and J ends lost 5 bases and 4 bases, in that order; junction bases with no gene match: 5. The CDR3 consists of 15 residues. CDR3 sequence reads: CASSLGQGASETQYF. The CDR3 DNA sequence: TGTGCCAGCAGCCTGGGACAGGGGGCATCAGAGACCCAGTACTTC.

The chain couples TRBV6-6 to TRBJ1-2; unclear D gene. The V and J ends lost 4 bases and 8 bases respectively, with 8 bases between them. This CDR3 comprises 11 residues. Germline V gene sequence: CDR1 MNHNY, CDR2 SVGAGI (reference sequence). Here the CDR3 reads CASSSSQGYTF. The CDR3 DNA is TGTGCCAGCAGTTCCTCTCAGGGCTACACCTTC.

The chain has TRBV28 and TRBJ1-1; D uncertain. Between the trimmed V and J ends, which lost 4 bases and 0 bases, there was a span of 6 bases. This CDR3 has 13 amino acids. Looked up from germline, CDR1 is MDHEN and CDR2 is SYDVKM. CDR3 bases: TGTGCCAGCAGTTCCAACATGAACACTGAAGCTTTCTTT. Amino acid sequence: CASSSNMNTEAFF.

The chain joins TRBV30 to TRBJ1-4; 8 nucleotides agree with TRBD1. CDR1 and CDR2 (germline): GTSNPN, SVGIG (reference sequence). With 4 bases clipped from V and 7 bases from J, the junction kept 5 bases outside the gene matches. This CDR3 has 13 amino acids. The chain's CDR3 is CAWNGQGGEKLFF. CDR3 bases: TGTGCCTGGAATGGACAGGGCGGTGAAAAACTGTTTTTT.

The DNA for the CDR3 is TGCGCCAGCAGCCAAACCCCCGACGGGGACGAGCAGTACTTC. Translated: CASSQTPDGDEQYF. The rearrangement links TRBV4-1 to TRBJ2-7, with D perhaps matching TRBD2 (5 bases). The CDR3 is made up of 14 amino acids. V dropped 2 bases and J dropped 5 bases, with 13 bases sitting between them. Germline CDR1 reads MGHRA; CDR2 reads YSYEKL.

The J gene is TRBJ2-3, the V gene TRBV4-1, with 8 bases fitting TRBD2. There are 18 residues in the CDR3. J lost 5 bases, V lost 1 base, and 14 bases had no gene match. CDR1 MGHRA and CDR2 YSYEKL come from the germline V gene. Here the CDR3 DNA reads TGCGCCAGCAGCCAAGCCGGGAGGGCGGGAGGTTCAGGAGATACGCAGTATTTT. Translating gives CASSQAGRAGGSGDTQYF.

The chain has TRBV9 and TRBJ2-1, with TRBD2 identical over 11 bases. This CDR3 spans 16 amino acids. Trimming at V came to 4 bases and at J to 6 bases, leaving 9 bases not matched to a gene. Germline CDR1 SGDLS, CDR2 YYNGEE. The CDR3 region has the DNA TGTGCCAGCAGCCCCCCCCAACTAGCGGGGGCCAATGAGCAGTTCTTC. It specifies CASSPPQLAGANEQFF.

The genes are TRBV9 and TRBJ2-6; D uncertain. The V gene lost 7 bases and the J gene lost 0 bases, with 11 bases spanning the gap. This CDR3 is 15 amino acids long. Germline V gene lookup returns CDR1 SGDLS and CDR2 YYNGEE. In DNA form, the CDR3 reads TGTGCCAGCGCAGGTTACACCTCTGGGGCCAACGTCCTGACTTTC. Translation: CASAGYTSGANVLTF.

V and J are TRBV5-1 and TRBJ2-5; 7 bases fit TRBD1. Germline trimming cut 4 bases from V and 4 bases from J; bases unmatched to any gene: 7. Germline V CDR1 and CDR2: SGHRS, YFSETQ. The CDR3 is 14 amino acids. The CDR3 loop reads CASSPGQPAETQYF. The DNA of the CDR3 is TGCGCCAGCAGCCCGGGACAGCCCGCAGAGACCCAGTACTTC. Filled out from reference TRBV5-1 and TRBJ2-5, the complete variable domain reads KAGVTQTPRYLIKTRGQQVTLSCSPISGHRSVSWYQQTPGQGLQFLFEYFSETQRNKGNFPGRFSGRQFSNSRSEMNVSTLELGDSALYLCASSPGQPAETQYFGPGTRLLVL.

This chain uses TRBV19 with TRBJ2-4; the D gene is possibly TRBD1 (6 bases). Germline V lookup: CDR1 LNHDA, CDR2 SQIVND (reference sequence). V lost 3 bases and J lost 2, with 11 bases in between. This CDR3 comprises 15 residues. CDR3 in DNA: TGTGCCAGTAGTATCAGGGGTTCGACCAAAAACATTCAGTACTTC. Translation: CASSIRGSTKNIQYF.

The genes are TRBV12-3 or TRBV12-4 and TRBJ2-7; 7 bases fit TRBD1. CDR3 length: 13 amino acids. J was trimmed by 4 bases and V by 5 bases; bases with no gene match: 5. The CDR3 region is CASSPLGQYEQYF. The CDR3, as DNA: TGTGCCAGCAGTCCCCTGGGACAGTACGAGCAGTACTTC.